What follows are 25 T cell receptor beta chains derived from one specimen sequenced in a study of T cells in tuberculosis. Only in-frame clones appear in the TCRdb table, and some are missing; sequencing was by immunoSEQ multiplex PCR. The table has 20,000 to 25,000 clones, around 89% seen once. The specimen was PBMCs. The receptors here all came from a donor aged 5 to 30 with latent tuberculosis or without tuberculosis infection.

The chain uses TRBV19 and TRBJ1-5, with 8 positions matching TRBD1. Germline V gene lookup returns CDR1 LNHDA and CDR2 SQIVND (reference sequence). CDR3 size: 14 residues. V shed 8 bases and J 3 bases; nucleotides not matched to a gene: 6. CDR3 protein: CASERTGLNQPQHF. For the CDR3, the DNA is TGTGCCAGTGAACGGACAGGGCTCAATCAGCCCCAGCATTTT.

CDR3 nucleotides: TGTGCCATCAGTGAGTCGATGGACAGGACTTCCTACTCTGGGGCCAACGTCCTGACTTTC. As protein: CAISESMDRTSYSGANVLTF. The chain recombines TRBV10-3 with TRBJ2-6, with 7 bases identical to TRBD1. The germline gives CDR1 ENHRY, CDR2 SYGVKD. The CDR3 has 20 residues. The V gene end was trimmed by 0 bases and the J gene end by 0 bases; junction bases not matched to a gene: 11.

V gene TRBV19 combines with J gene TRBJ1-3; D gene uncertain. V was pared by 4 bases and J by 3 bases, with 10 bases between. There are 14 residues in the CDR3. Germline V gene sequence: CDR1 LNHDA, CDR2 SQIVND (reference sequence). The CDR3 DNA is TGTGCCAGTAGTAGGGCGGGCAGTGGAAACACCATATATTTT. This sequence encodes CASSRAGSGNTIYF.

This chain uses TRBV4-2 with TRBJ1-1; TRBD1 is a possible D gene (6 bases). V dropped 4 bases and J dropped 1 base, with 16 bases sitting between them. Germline V lookup: CDR1 LGHNA, CDR2 YNFKEQ. The CDR3 consists of 16 residues. This CDR3 reads CASSPRGAIRNTEAFF. The DNA for the CDR3 is TGTGCCAGCAGCCCACGGGGGGCGATTCGGAACACTGAAGCTTTCTTT.

The rearrangement joins TRBV4-1 to TRBJ2-5; D uncertain. This CDR3 region has 13 residues. Trimming stripped 1 base from V and 5 bases from J, with 8 bases between. Germline V gives CDR1 MGHRA, CDR2 YSYEKL. The CDR3 DNA follows: TGCGCCAGCAGCCAAGTGATCAGGGAGACCCAGTACTTC. Residues: CASSQVIRETQYF.

This clone occurred a few times. The chain combines TRBV5-8 with TRBJ1-1; D is unresolved. The CDR3 is 16 residues long. Germline V lookup: CDR1 SGHTS, CDR2 YDEGEE. V dropped 0 bases and J dropped 1 base, with 13 bases sitting between them. The CDR3 reads CASSLDLWEENTEAFF. As DNA, the CDR3 is TGTGCCAGCAGCTTGGATTTATGGGAGGAGAACACTGAAGCTTTCTTT.

This chain uses TRBV29-1 with TRBJ1-1; the D gene is possibly TRBD1 (5 bases). This CDR3 is 16 amino acids long. Trimming cost V 7 bases and J 0 bases, with 21 bases left between them. Germline V gives CDR1 SQVTM, CDR2 ANQGSEA. The CDR3 here is CSASRGGAVMNTEAFF. The CDR3 nucleotides read TGCAGCGCCTCGCGGGGGGGAGCGGTAATGAACACTGAAGCTTTCTTT.

This chain uses TRBV6-5 with TRBJ1-3; no clear D. CDR1 and CDR2 (germline): MNHEY, SVGAGI. V lost 2 bases to trimming and J lost 0 bases, with 5 bases between them. CDR3 length equals 14 residues. CDR3 sequence reads: CASSYGHSGNTIYF. CDR3 DNA: TGTGCCAGCAGTTACGGGCACTCTGGAAACACCATATATTTT.

The chain is built from TRBV2 and TRBJ1-1; D not certain. Germline V gene data show CDR1 as SNHLY and CDR2 as FYNNEI. The CDR3 has 13 residues. Between the trimmed V and J ends, which lost 8 bases and 3 bases, there was a span of 13 bases. CDR3 nucleotide sequence: TGTGCCAGCGGGGTATCGGAGGACACTGAAGCTTTCTTT. It yields the protein CASGVSEDTEAFF.

The V gene is TRBV6-5, the J gene TRBJ2-1; tentatively, D is TRBD2 (6 bases). CDR1 and CDR2 from the germline V gene are MNHEY and SVGAGI. V was clipped by 6 bases and J by 2 bases, with 8 bases between them. CDR3 size: 13 residues. The CDR3 DNA sequence: TGTGCCAGCAGGGAGGGCGCCTACAATGAGCAGTTCTTC. The encoded protein is CASREGAYNEQFF.

The chain uses TRBV29-1 and TRBJ1-4, with TRBD1 matching over 9 bases. Germline V gives CDR1 SQVTM, CDR2 ANQGSEA. There are 17 residues in the CDR3. The junction had 11 bases not matched to a gene; V was cut back by 6 bases and J by 0 bases. CDR3 region: CSVTGGRDPATNEKLFF. CDR3 nucleotide sequence: TGCAGCGTCACAGGGGGCCGCGATCCGGCAACTAATGAAAAACTGTTTTTT. The complete variable domain, with remaining parts taken from reference TRBV29-1 and TRBJ1-4, reads SAVISQKPSRDICQRGTSLTIQCQVDSQVTMMFWYRQQPGQSLTLIATANQGSEATYESGFVIDKFPISRPNLTFSTLTVSNMSPEDSSIYLCSVTGGRDPATNEKLFFGSGTQLSVL.

The chain joins TRBV30 to TRBJ2-7; 7 nucleotides match TRBD2. V lost 3 bases to trimming and J lost 6 bases; unmatched junction nucleotides: 8. Looked up from germline, CDR1 is GTSNPN and CDR2 is SVGIG (reference sequence). This CDR3 has 13 amino acids. The CDR3: CAWSKGGWTEQYF. CDR3 DNA: TGTGCCTGGAGCAAGGGAGGGTGGACCGAGCAGTACTTC.

The sample holds one count of this clone. The CDR3 loop is CASSELAGGPNEQFF. CDR3 coding DNA: TGTGCCAGCAGTGAACTAGCGGGGGGGCCCAATGAGCAGTTCTTC. The V and J genes are TRBV6-1 and TRBJ2-1; 12 nucleotides align to TRBD2. V was pared by 2 bases and J by 6 bases, with 2 bases of the junction left unmatched. This CDR3 spans 15 amino acids. In germline, CDR1 is MNHNS, CDR2 SASEGT.

The chain has TRBV20-1 and TRBJ1-2; D unclear. Trimming took off 5 bases at V and 8 bases at J, with 6 bases between the two ends. Germline lookup yields CDR1 DFQATT and CDR2 SNEGSKA (reference sequence). The CDR3 spans 9 residues. The CDR3 sequence is CSAVGGYTF. The CDR3 coding sequence is TGCAGTGCTGTGGGCGGCTACACCTTC.

The gene calls are TRBV7-6 and TRBJ2-2; 8 bases agree with TRBD1. V shed 5 bases and J 7 bases; nucleotides not matched to a gene: 3. The CDR3 consists of 13 residues. The germline CDR1 and CDR2 sequences are SGHVS and FNYEAQ. The CDR3 loop reads CASSQTGGGELFF. CDR3 nucleotides: TGTGCCAGCAGCCAAACAGGGGGCGGGGAGCTGTTTTTT.

This sequence joins TRBV19 and TRBJ1-5; the D is unclear. The CDR3 is 15 amino acids. Germline CDR1 is LNHDA and CDR2 is SQIVND (reference sequence). Trimming took off 2 bases at V and 0 bases at J, with 8 bases between the two ends. In DNA form, the CDR3 reads TGTGCCAGTAGTATATGGGAGTATAGCAATCAGCCCCAGCATTTT. It encodes CASSIWEYSNQPQHF.

This clone has just a few counts. The CDR3 loop reads CASTTNQIAGNTIYF. Here the CDR3 DNA reads TGTGCCAGTACAACTAACCAGATAGCGGGAAACACCATATATTTT. V is TRBV19 and J is TRBJ1-3; D unclear. V lost 7 bases to trimming and J lost 4 bases, with 17 bases between them. CDR1 and CDR2 (germline): LNHDA, SQIVND (reference sequence). The CDR3 contains 15 residues.

V gene TRBV30 combines with J gene TRBJ2-2, with 9 bases aligning to TRBD2. Germline CDR1 reads GTSNPN; CDR2 reads SVGIG (reference sequence). With 3 bases clipped from V and 5 bases from J, the junction kept 7 bases outside the gene matches. The CDR3 is 15 residues long. The CDR3 coding sequence is TGTGCCTGGAGCGATTTAGCGGGGGATACCGGGGAGCTGTTTTTT. Translated: CAWSDLAGDTGELFF.

This clone appeared a few times. The chain links TRBV9 to TRBJ2-7, with D perhaps TRBD1 (5 bases). Trimming left V 4 bases short and J 5 bases short, with 16 bases between. The CDR3 extends over 14 amino acids. CDR1 SGDLS and CDR2 YYNGEE come from the germline V gene. This CDR3 is CASSPQGQSNEQYF. The DNA for the CDR3 is TGTGCCAGCAGCCCCCAGGGCCAATCCAACGAGCAGTACTTC. The whole variable domain, remainder taken from reference TRBV9 and TRBJ2-7, is DSGVTQTPKHLITATGQRVTLRCSPRSGDLSVYWYQQSLDQGLQFLIQYYNGEERAKGNILERFSAQQFPDLHSELNLSSLELGDSALYFCASSPQGQSNEQYFGPGTRLTVT.

The chain employs TRBV15 and TRBJ2-5; 12 nucleotides line up with TRBD2. This CDR3 has 17 residues. CDR1 is LNHNV, CDR2 YYDKDF, per germline (reference sequence). With V trimmed by 3 bases and J by 5 bases, 10 bases remained unmatched. The CDR3 loop reads CATSRRASGGVQETQYF. Written as DNA, the CDR3 is TGTGCCACCAGCAGGAGGGCTAGCGGGGGGGTGCAGGAGACCCAGTACTTC.

The chain combines TRBV25-1 with TRBJ2-7; tentative D call: TRBD1 (6 bases). The V end was cut by 4 bases, the J end by 2 bases, with 21 bases between. Germline V gene sequence: CDR1 MGHDK, CDR2 SYGVNS. The CDR3 has 17 residues. The CDR3, as DNA: TGTGCCAGCAGTGGACCCCCAGGGGTTCCCTCACCCTACGAGCAGTACTTC. Translation gives CASSGPPGVPSPYEQYF.

In this sample, this clone turned up once. This chain links TRBV2 with TRBJ1-2; TRBD1 agrees at 7 bases. CDR3 length equals 15 residues. V trimming: 7 bases; J trimming: 6 bases; junction bases outside the gene matches: 14. Germline V gene lookup returns CDR1 SNHLY and CDR2 FYNNEI. CDR3 sequence reads: CASTGDSPVPHGYTF. CDR3 sequence (DNA): TGTGCCAGCACCGGGGACAGTCCGGTGCCCCATGGCTACACCTTC.

The V call is TRBV4-1, the J call TRBJ2-1; possibly TRBD2 for D (6 bases). Trimming cost V 4 bases and J 9 bases, with 19 bases left between them. The V gene's germline CDR1 is MGHRA and CDR2 YSYEKL. This CDR3 contains 15 residues. CDR3 loop: CASSRPTVPGSEQFF. CDR3 nucleotide sequence: TGCGCCAGCAGCCGTCCGACCGTACCCGGGAGTGAGCAGTTCTTC.

The chain employs TRBV30 and TRBJ1-2; 10 nucleotides agree with TRBD1. The CDR3 loop spans 10 amino acids. Germline CDR1 and CDR2: GTSNPN and SVGIG (reference sequence). The V and J ends lost 5 bases and 11 bases, in that order; junction bases with no gene match: 2. As DNA, the CDR3 is TGTGCCTGGGGGACAGGGGCTTACACCTTC. Translating it yields CAWGTGAYTF.

This chain links TRBV23-1 with TRBJ2-1, with TRBD1 as a possible D gene (5 bases). TRBV23-1 is labeled an ORF, and its function is uncertain. The V end was cut by 3 bases, the J end by 9 bases, with 21 bases between. The CDR3 runs 16 residues. Written as DNA, the CDR3 is TGCGCCAGCAGTCATCCCTTTGTAGGGGTGGTTGGTGAGCAGTTCTTC. This sequence encodes CASSHPFVGVVGEQFF.